These 18 T cell receptor beta chains share one sample of origin, sequenced in a study of CD8 T cells in ankylosing spondylitis. From the 5' RACE reads, TCRdb called clonotypes with MiXCR, one entry per CDR3 protein. The top ten clones hold 3.5% to 4.5% of a sample with about 310,000 distinct CDR3 sequences, less than 25% of them seen once. Sequenced: blood, either unsorted or a sorted T cell fraction (not recorded which). The receptors stem from a female donor with ankylosing spondylitis or in good health (not recorded which).

This clonotype showed up just a few times. The genes are TRBV20-1 and TRBJ2-2; TRBD1 aligns across 9 bases. Germline loops: CDR1 DFQATT, CDR2 SNEGSKA (reference sequence). The CDR3 spans 15 residues. The junction had 8 bases not matched to a gene; V was cut back by 5 bases and J by 4 bases. CDR3 sequence (DNA): TGCAGTGCTCCTCAAGGGACAGGGATCACCGGGGAGCTGTTTTTT. Its translation: CSAPQGTGITGELFF.

This chain joins TRBV5-5 and TRBJ2-2; a possible D gene is TRBD2 (6 bases). V lost 6 bases to trimming and J lost 3 bases, with 9 bases between them. CDR3 length equals 13 residues. Germline CDR1 is SGHKS and CDR2 is YYEKEE (reference sequence). CDR3 nucleotides: TGTGCCAGCACCCGGAGGGACACCGGGGAGCTGTTTTTT. Protein product: CASTRRDTGELFF.

This clonotype came up many times. This sequence joins TRBV29-1 and TRBJ2-5, with D possibly being TRBD1 (5 bases). Germline loops: CDR1 SQVTM, CDR2 ANQGSEA. The CDR3 spans 14 residues. With 3 bases removed from V and 1 base from J, the gap between germline ends came to 12 bases. The CDR3 is CSVEGWTTQETQYF. CDR3 sequence (DNA): TGCAGCGTTGAGGGTTGGACAACCCAAGAGACCCAGTACTTC.

The chain recombines TRBV20-1 with TRBJ1-1; D is uncertain. Per germline, CDR1 DFQATT and CDR2 SNEGSKA (reference sequence). The CDR3 is made up of 14 amino acids. V was clipped by 7 bases and J by 0 bases, with 15 bases between them. CDR3: CSVTRGPMNTEAFF. In nucleotides, the CDR3 is TGCAGTGTCACCCGAGGGCCCATGAACACTGAAGCTTTCTTT.

The chain employs TRBV7-2 and TRBJ2-3; 10 bases are a match to TRBD2. With 2 bases clipped from V and 6 bases from J, the junction kept 11 bases outside the gene matches. Per germline, CDR1 SGHTA and CDR2 FQGNSA. The CDR3 covers 17 residues. For the CDR3, the DNA is TGTGCCAGCAGCTTACGGGCTAGCGGGGGTGGGGGTGATACGCAGTATTTT. It yields the protein CASSLRASGGGGDTQYF.

The chain links TRBV4-3 to TRBJ2-1; D could derive from TRBD1 or TRBD2 (5 bases each). The CDR3 has 15 residues. The germline CDR1 and CDR2 sequences are LGHNA and YSLEER. Trimming removed 0 bases from V and 5 bases from J, with 11 bases in between. The CDR3 nucleotides read TGCGCCAGCAGCCAAGACGTAGGGACCCACAATGAGCAGTTCTTC. Amino acid sequence: CASSQDVGTHNEQFF.

This sequence joins TRBV12-3 or TRBV12-4 and TRBJ2-2; D possibly matches TRBD1 or TRBD2 (5 bases each). Trimming left V 6 bases short and J 7 bases short, with 24 bases between. There are 17 residues in the CDR3. The CDR3 reads CASSPIVGAAGGGELFF. As DNA, the CDR3 is TGTGCCAGCAGCCCAATTGTAGGTGCAGCTGGGGGCGGGGAGCTGTTTTTT.

This clonotype was observed a few times. Its ends do not fully match the called genes, so a read error is possible. The V and J genes are TRBV4-3 and TRBJ1-3, with 11 bases matching TRBD1. The CDR3 length is 12 residues. In germline, CDR1 is LGHNA, CDR2 YSLEER. DNA of the CDR3: TGCGCCAGCAGCCAAGGGACAGGGGGCTCGACGTTT. This gives the protein CASSQGTGGSTF.

V is TRBV11-2 and J is TRBJ2-3; D perhaps matches TRBD1 (6 bases). Germline CDR1 SGHAT, CDR2 FQNNGV. With 6 bases removed from V and 5 bases from J, the gap between germline ends came to 18 bases. The CDR3 loop spans 15 amino acids. CDR3 in amino acids: CASSSGTPPGDTQYF. CDR3 nucleotides: TGTGCCAGCAGTTCTGGGACACCACCTGGAGATACGCAGTATTTT.

There are a few counts of this clonotype. The genes are TRBV29-1 and TRBJ2-3; 7 nucleotides match TRBD1. Germline V gene data show CDR1 as SQVTM and CDR2 as ANQGSEA. Trimming took 4 bases from V and 1 from J; bases not matched to a gene: 8. The CDR3 covers 15 residues. CDR3 amino acids: CSVVLHRGGTDTQYF. CDR3 DNA: TGCAGCGTTGTTCTACACAGGGGCGGCACAGATACGCAGTATTTT.

The chain joins TRBV6-1 to TRBJ1-6, with D tentatively TRBD1 (6 bases). Germline V gives CDR1 MNHNS, CDR2 SASEGT. Deletions cut 8 bases from V and 5 bases from J, with 16 bases between. CDR3 length equals 15 residues. The CDR3 here is CASLGGAGNNSPLHF. In DNA form, the CDR3 reads TGTGCCAGCCTGGGGGGGGCAGGTAATAATTCACCCCTCCACTTT.

The genes are TRBV7-2 and TRBJ2-2; the D is unclear. The germline V gene encodes CDR1 SGHTA and CDR2 FQGNSA. V was trimmed by 4 bases and J by 2 bases, leaving 5 bases between them. The CDR3 is made up of 13 amino acids. The CDR3 sequence is CASSSPNTGELFF. The CDR3 DNA sequence: TGTGCCAGCAGCTCCCCAAACACCGGGGAGCTGTTTTTT.

The chain combines TRBV5-1 with TRBJ2-5; maybe TRBD2 (6 bases). Trimming cost V 4 bases and J 3 bases, with 10 bases left between them. The CDR3 runs 13 residues. The germline CDR1 and CDR2 sequences are SGHRS and YFSETQ. CDR3 nucleotides: TGCGCCAGCAGCGGCGGGACCAAAGAGACCCAGTACTTC. Amino acids: CASSGGTKETQYF.

This chain connects TRBV7-9 to TRBJ2-3, with 12 nucleotides matching TRBD1. J gave up 2 bases and V 3 bases, and 6 bases lay outside the gene matches. This CDR3 has 17 amino acids. The germline gives CDR1 SEHNR, CDR2 FQNEAQ (reference sequence). This CDR3 reads CASSFAGTGGVTDTQYF. Here the CDR3 DNA reads TGTGCCAGCAGCTTCGCCGGGACAGGGGGCGTCACAGATACGCAGTATTTT. The variable domain in full, completed from reference TRBV7-9 and TRBJ2-3, reads DTGVSQNPRHKITKRGQNVTFRCDPISEHNRLYWYRQTLGQGPEFLTYFQNEAQLEKSRLLSDRFSAERPKGSFSTLEIQRTEQGDSAMYLCASSFAGTGGVTDTQYFGPGTRLTVL.

The J gene is TRBJ1-5, the V gene TRBV3-1; D unclear. This CDR3 contains 15 residues. The germline V and J ends were trimmed by 0 bases and 1 base, with 7 bases remaining between them. Germline V lookup: CDR1 LGHDT, CDR2 YNNKEL (reference sequence). CDR3 sequence reads: CASSQDGRSNQPQHF. CDR3 sequence (DNA): TGTGCCAGCAGCCAAGACGGTAGGAGCAATCAGCCCCAGCATTTT.

The chain combines TRBV3-1 with TRBJ2-1; the match to TRBD2 covers 8 bases. The CDR3 sequence is 19 residues long. The V segment lost 3 bases and the J segment 0 bases; nucleotides outside the gene matches: 13. From germline, CDR1 is LGHDT and CDR2 YNNKEL (reference sequence). CDR3 loop: CASSQPPIGGRSSYNEQFF. CDR3 nucleotides: TGTGCCAGCAGCCAGCCCCCTATAGGCGGGAGGTCCTCCTACAATGAGCAGTTCTTC.

This clonotype was recorded many times. V and J are TRBV29-1 and TRBJ2-2; no definite D call. Trimming removed 0 bases from V and 3 bases from J, with 8 bases in between. Germline assignment: CDR1 SQVTM and CDR2 ANQGSEA. This CDR3 region has 14 residues. CDR3 bases: TGCAGCGTTGAAGAAAGGCAGCACACCGGGGAGCTGTTTTTT. This encodes CSVEERQHTGELFF.

J is TRBJ2-3 and V is TRBV7-2; D is unclear. Trimming removed 1 base from V and 0 bases from J, with 8 bases in between. Per germline, CDR1 SGHTA and CDR2 FQGNSA. The CDR3 has 15 amino acids. CDR3 nucleotides: TGTGCCAGCAGCTTAGTGGAGATGAGCACAGATACGCAGTATTTT. Amino acid sequence: CASSLVEMSTDTQYF.